This TCR beta chain was observed in a study of pediatric ulcerative colitis. Some clones are missing from TCRdb's copy, which holds only in-frame ones; the method was immunoSEQ multiplex PCR. The table records around 30,000 clones, approximately 78% of them present only once. This clone has more than one count but fewer than ten. The diagnostic colonoscopy in ulcerative colitis patients preceded any immunosuppressive treatment. Colonoscopy and blood draw happened at the same time. The CDR3 covers 11 residues. Germline assignment: CDR1 SEHNR and CDR2 FQNEAQ (reference sequence). V lost 5 bases to trimming and J lost 8 bases, with 9 bases between them.

Material for sequencing was blood. The chain uses TRBV7-9 and TRBJ1-1, with unresolved D. The TCR sequence derives from a boy younger than 18 with severe ulcerative colitis. CDR3 sequence (DNA): TGTGCCAGCAGCGGAAGTGGCGAAGCTTTCTTT. This gives the protein CASSGSGEAFF.